The 18 T cell receptor beta chains below were found in one sample sequenced in a study of cytomegalovirus exposure and HLA in healthy donors. 13 Jbeta primers and 60 Vbeta primers were used for the PCR. TCRdb keeps only in-frame clones here, not all; method: immunoSEQ multiplex PCR. The sample contains about 170,000 clones, 65% to 85% of which appear only once. Sequenced sample: PBMCs. The receptor set was obtained from a woman between 50 and 59 years old in good health and CMV-seropositive.

This chain links TRBV27 with TRBJ2-7, with TRBD2 as a possible D gene (5 bases). V gave up 7 bases and J gave up 2 bases, with 15 bases separating them. CDR1 is MNHEY, CDR2 SMNVEV, per germline (reference sequence). The CDR3 contains 14 residues. CDR3 in DNA: TGTGCCAGCAAGCTAACTAGTCCTACCTACGAGCAGTACTTC. Protein: CASKLTSPTYEQYF.

This clone came up once. The chain joins TRBV7-2 to TRBJ1-1; TRBD1 aligns across 9 bases. CDR1 is SGHTA, CDR2 FQGNSA, per germline. Germline trimming cut 4 bases from V and 2 bases from J; bases unmatched to any gene: 5. The CDR3 has 15 amino acids. The CDR3 region has the DNA TGTGCCAGCAGCTCACAGGGGGCCGTTAACACTGAAGCTTTCTTT. Translation gives CASSSQGAVNTEAFF. Based on the CDR3 plus reference TRBV7-2 and TRBJ1-1, the full variable domain is GAGVSQSPSNKVTEKGKDVELRCDPISGHTALYWYRQSLGQGLEFLIYFQGNSAPDKSGLPSDRFSAERTGGSVSTLTIQRTQQEDSAVYLCASSSQGAVNTEAFFGQGTRLTVV.

The CDR3 spells CANPPLVSRSQPQHF. CDR3 nucleotides: TGTGCCAACCCCCCTCTAGTATCTAGGTCTCAGCCCCAGCATTTT. This rearrangement joins TRBV6-4 to TRBJ1-5; no reliable D call. V shed 10 bases and J shed 6 bases, with 22 bases lying between them. This CDR3 contains 15 residues. Germline CDR1 is MRHNA and CDR2 is SNTAGT.

This clone has more than one count but fewer than ten. This chain links TRBV19 with TRBJ1-1; perhaps TRBD1 as D (6 bases). Germline assignment: CDR1 LNHDA and CDR2 SQIVND (reference sequence). V was shortened by 1 base and J by 5 bases, with 8 bases between the two germline ends. The CDR3 has 13 amino acids. The CDR3 is CASSIARGTEAFF. The CDR3 DNA is TGTGCCAGTAGTATAGCCAGGGGAACTGAAGCTTTCTTT.

CDR3 residues: CASSERGWGQGATSKNIQYF. In nucleotides, the CDR3 is TGTGCCAGCAGTGAAAGGGGGTGGGGACAGGGGGCGACTAGCAAAAACATTCAGTACTTC. V usage is TRBV2 and J usage is TRBJ2-4; 12 bases match TRBD1. V lost 2 bases, J lost 3 bases, and 14 bases stayed unmatched. This CDR3 is built from 20 residues. Germline V gene sequence: CDR1 SNHLY, CDR2 FYNNEI.

V and J are TRBV28 and TRBJ1-1; possible D gene TRBD1, 6 bases. The germline gives CDR1 MDHEN, CDR2 SYDVKM. With 6 bases removed from V and 8 bases from J, the gap between germline ends came to 16 bases. CDR3 size: 13 residues. CDR3: CASRPGWGGEAFF. DNA for the CDR3: TGTGCCAGCAGGCCCGGATGGGGGGGCGAAGCTTTCTTT.

The V and J genes are TRBV6-5 and TRBJ1-1; D remains unclear. Per germline, CDR1 MNHEY and CDR2 SVGAGI. The CDR3 runs 13 residues. With 4 bases removed from V and 2 bases from J, the gap between germline ends came to 8 bases. CDR3 in DNA: TGTGCCAGCAGTTCCCCGGGTAACACTGAAGCTTTCTTT. Protein sequence: CASSSPGNTEAFF.

The chain links TRBV4-2 to TRBJ2-7, with 10 bases lining up with TRBD2. The germline V gene has CDR1 LGHNA and CDR2 YNFKEQ. This CDR3 region has 15 residues. V shed 0 bases and J 4 bases; nucleotides not matched to a gene: 3. The CDR3, as DNA: TGTGCCAGCAGCCAAGAATTAGCGGGAGGTTACGAGCAGTACTTC. Translating it yields CASSQELAGGYEQYF.

V is TRBV9 and J is TRBJ1-2; D is undetermined. The germline V gene has CDR1 SGDLS and CDR2 YYNGEE. The V and J ends lost 0 bases and 8 bases respectively, with 11 bases between them. The CDR3 has 13 residues. The CDR3 here is CASSVGYTRGYTF. Written as DNA, the CDR3 is TGTGCCAGCAGCGTAGGGTACACTAGGGGCTACACCTTC.

This sequence joins TRBV4-2 and TRBJ2-3; 8 bases are shared with TRBD2. This CDR3 is 17 amino acids long. V dropped 0 bases and J dropped 3; count of bases not matched to a gene: 8. Germline loops: CDR1 LGHNA, CDR2 YNFKEQ. This CDR3 reads CASSQERAGGTTDTQYF. The DNA of the CDR3 is TGTGCCAGCAGCCAAGAGCGGGCGGGAGGTACGACAGATACGCAGTATTTT.

J is TRBJ2-1 and V is TRBV2, with 8 nucleotides matching TRBD2. Losses at the gene ends were 3 bases for V and 4 bases for J; bases not matched to a gene: 5. CDR1 SNHLY and CDR2 FYNNEI come from the germline V gene. The CDR3 length is 15 residues. CDR3 loop: CASSEVIAGYNEQFF. DNA for the CDR3: TGTGCCAGCAGTGAGGTAATAGCGGGGTACAATGAGCAGTTCTTC. Together with reference TRBV2 and TRBJ2-1, the CDR3 gives the full variable domain: EPEVTQTPSHQVTQMGQEVILRCVPISNHLYFYWYRQILGQKVEFLVSFYNNEISEKSEIFDDQFSVERPDGSNFTLKIRSTKLEDSAMYFCASSEVIAGYNEQFFGPGTRLTVL.

The chain employs TRBV19 and TRBJ2-5, with 7 bases that match TRBD1. This CDR3 has 14 amino acids. J was trimmed by 0 bases and V by 8 bases; bases with no gene match: 6. Germline lookup yields CDR1 LNHDA and CDR2 SQIVND (reference sequence). In DNA form, the CDR3 reads TGTGCCAGTCGGGCCAGGGGGTACCAAGAGACCCAGTACTTC. Translating gives CASRARGYQETQYF. Full variable domain (missing parts from reference TRBV19 and TRBJ2-5): DGGITQSPKYLFRKEGQNVTLSCEQNLNHDAMYWYRQDPGQGLRLIYYSQIVNDFQKGDIAEGYSVSREKKESFPLTVTSAQKNPTAFYLCASRARGYQETQYFGPGTRLLVL.

This clone turned up a few times. The genes are TRBV9 and TRBJ1-5, with D perhaps TRBD1 (6 bases). The V gene's germline CDR1 is SGDLS and CDR2 YYNGEE. The CDR3 is 15 amino acids. The V end was cut by 0 bases, the J end by 4 bases, with 11 bases between. In DNA form, the CDR3 reads TGTGCCAGCAGCGTAGCAGGGACAAATAATCAGCCCCAGCATTTT. This encodes CASSVAGTNNQPQHF.

The sample holds a few counts of this clone. The CDR3 here is CASSPTGTSYGYTF. The CDR3 DNA reads as TGTGCCAGCAGTCCGACAGGGACAAGCTATGGCTACACCTTC. This chain connects TRBV6-4 to TRBJ1-2; 7 bases are a match to TRBD1. Looked up from germline, CDR1 is MRHNA and CDR2 is SNTAGT. The V and J ends lost 5 bases and 4 bases, in that order; junction bases with no gene match: 7. This CDR3 is built from 14 residues.

V is TRBV7-2 and J is TRBJ1-2, with 8 bases matching TRBD1. The CDR3 contains 16 residues. The germline V gene has CDR1 SGHTA and CDR2 FQGNSA. Trimming removed 0 bases from V and 7 bases from J; junction bases left unmatched: 10. The CDR3: CASSLARDRGPRGYTF. In DNA form, the CDR3 reads TGTGCCAGCAGCTTAGCGCGAGACAGGGGACCACGTGGCTACACCTTC.

V gene TRBV9 combines with J gene TRBJ1-3, with 7 bases that match TRBD1. The CDR3 has 14 amino acids. With 4 bases clipped from V and 4 bases from J, the junction kept 5 bases outside the gene matches. Germline V gene lookup returns CDR1 SGDLS and CDR2 YYNGEE. This CDR3 is CASSRTGQGNTIYF. The CDR3 DNA reads as TGTGCCAGCAGCCGGACGGGACAGGGAAACACCATATATTTT.

CDR3 nucleotide sequence: TGTGCCAGCAGCCGGGACAGGTCTAACTATGGCTACACCTTC. Its translation: CASSRDRSNYGYTF. V is TRBV6-5 and J is TRBJ1-2; TRBD1 matches 8 bases. There are 14 residues in the CDR3. The V gene end was trimmed by 6 bases and the J gene end by 0 bases; junction bases not matched to a gene: 3. In germline, CDR1 is MNHEY, CDR2 SVGAGI.

The V and J genes are TRBV10-3 and TRBJ2-7, with 10 bases matching TRBD2. The CDR3 consists of 14 residues. Losses at the gene ends were 4 bases for V and 3 bases for J; bases not matched to a gene: 3. CDR1 is ENHRY, CDR2 SYGVKD, per germline. CDR3 sequence (DNA): TGTGCCATCAGTGGGGCTAGCGGGGGCTACGAGCAGTACTTC. This translates into CAISGASGGYEQYF.